These T cell receptor beta chains were read from a single sample in a study of blood T cells in healthy people across ages. TCRdb processed the 5' RACE reads anew with MiXCR; each CDR3 protein has one entry. The sample consists of roughly 1,800,000 distinct CDR3 sequences, approximately 50% of them appearing once. What was sequenced was blood. These receptors came from a woman aged 40 to 50 in good health. Each CDR3 is given with its conserved first and last residue. D genes are given only for firm matches. Part of the rows lack a size; the others show once, few, many or a class for expanded clones.

clone_size | j_call | cdr3_length | v_call | d_call | cdr3_nt | cdr3_aa
. | TRBJ1-1 | 13 | TRBV20-1 | TRBD1 | TGCAGTGCTTACAGGGGATCGAACACTGAAGCTTTCTTT | CSAYRGSNTEAFF
. | TRBJ1-5 | 13 | TRBV12-3/TRBV12-4 | . | TGTGCCAGCAGTTTGGGGGGTAAACAGCCCCAGCATTTT | CASSLGGKQPQHF
. | TRBJ2-1 | 14 | TRBV28 | TRBD2 | TGTGTCAGCAGTTCACTAGCGGGGTGGTCGGAGCAGTTCTTC | CVSSSLAGWSEQFF
many | TRBJ1-2 | 13 | TRBV20-1 | . | TGCAGTGCTAGGGACGACAGGCAGGGTGGCTACACCTTC | CSARDDRQGGYTF
. | TRBJ2-7 | 15 | TRBV5-1 | TRBD1 | TGCGCCAGCAGCTCCGGACGACAGGGCTCCTACGAGCAGTACTTC | CASSSGRQGSYEQYF
few | TRBJ2-6 | 17 | TRBV7-9 | . | TGTGCCAGCAGCGCGACAGGACTTGCCTCTGGGGCCAACGTCCTGACTTTC | CASSATGLASGANVLTF
. | TRBJ2-5 | 17 | TRBV12-3/TRBV12-4 | TRBD2 | TGTGCCAGCAGTTTATTCTCTAGCGGGGGGACCCAAGAGACCCAGTACTTC | CASSLFSSGGTQETQYF
. | TRBJ2-3 | 16 | TRBV4-1 | . | TGCGCCAGCAGCCAAGATTGGGGGTTGAGCACAGATACGCAGTATTTT | CASSQDWGLSTDTQYF
. | TRBJ2-3 | 15 | TRBV7-9 | TRBD2 | TGTGCCAGCAGCTGGCCCGGGGGGGGCACAGATACGCAGTATTTT | CASSWPGGGTDTQYF
few | TRBJ2-5 | 14 | TRBV7-2 | . | TGTGCCAGCAGTTTTAACAGGGAGCTAGAGACCCAGTACTTC | CASSFNRELETQYF
. | TRBJ1-1 | 17 | TRBV14 | . | TGTGCCAGCAGCCAAGAGAAGCCCTCCCATTGGGACACTGAAGCTTTCTTT | CASSQEKPSHWDTEAFF
. | TRBJ2-7 | 14 | TRBV28 | TRBD1 | TGTGCCAGCAGTATGACAGGGCACTCCTACGAGCAGTACTTC | CASSMTGHSYEQYF
. | TRBJ2-5 | 15 | TRBV20-1 | . | TGCAGTGCTAGCCTAGGCGGAGTATTCCAAGAGACCCAGTACTTC | CSASLGGVFQETQYF
. | TRBJ1-2 | 17 | TRBV5-6 | . | TGTGCCAGCGCCAAATTCAGGGGAGACCTAATTAACTATGGCTACACCTTC | CASAKFRGDLINYGYTF
. | TRBJ2-1 | 15 | TRBV9 | TRBD1 | TGTGCCAGCAGCGCGCCGACAGGGTTAATGGAGACCCAGTTCTTC | CASSAPTGLMETQFF
. | TRBJ2-7 | 16 | TRBV28 | TRBD1 | TGTGCCAGCAGTTTTGCCCCTACACAGGGGCCCTACGAGCAGTACTTC | CASSFAPTQGPYEQYF
once | TRBJ2-3 | 16 | TRBV20-1 | . | TGCAGTGCGAGCCCTGGTTTCAGTCTTAGCACAGATACGCAGTATTTT | CSASPGFSLSTDTQYF
few | TRBJ2-1 | 15 | TRBV27 | . | TGTGCCAGCAGTTCCCGACTGGCCTCGGGTGATGAGCAGTTCTTC | CASSSRLASGDEQFF
. | TRBJ1-1 | 16 | TRBV20-1 | TRBD1 | TGCAGTGCTAAATCGGACAGGGTGTATTTGAACACTGAAGCTTTCTTT | CSAKSDRVYLNTEAFF
. | TRBJ2-5 | 16 | TRBV5-1 | TRBD2 | TGCGCCAGCAGCTTGGATTCAGGGAGGGAACAAGAGACCCAGTACTTC | CASSLDSGREQETQYF
. | TRBJ2-1 | 19 | TRBV28 | TRBD2 | TGTGCCAGCAGTTTCCCCCGGACTAGCGGGGGGGCCCATGGGAATGAGCAGTTCTTC | CASSFPRTSGGAHGNEQFF
. | TRBJ1-6 | 13 | TRBV28 | . | TGTGCCAGCAGTCCCCGGACCCGATCACCCCTCCACTTT | CASSPRTRSPLHF
. | TRBJ1-4 | 15 | TRBV6-5 | . | TGTGCCAGCAGTTACCAGGGACGGCTAAATGAAAAACTGTTTTTT | CASSYQGRLNEKLFF
few | TRBJ2-3 | 16 | TRBV20-1 | TRBD2 | TGCAGTGCTAGAGATTATCGCGGGGGGCGGCTCGATACGCAGTATTTT | CSARDYRGGRLDTQYF
. | TRBJ2-7 | 17 | TRBV9 | . | TGTGCCAGCAGCGTAGGGCTGCGGGGCAACCGGAACTACGAGCAGTACTTC | CASSVGLRGNRNYEQYF
. | TRBJ2-3 | 14 | TRBV27 | . | TGTGCCAGCAGTTTATGGGCAGCCCCGGATACGCAGTATTTT | CASSLWAAPDTQYF
. | TRBJ1-6 | 14 | TRBV6-6 | . | TGTGCCAGCAGTTATGAGAGGGGTAGTTCACCCCTCCACTTT | CASSYERGSSPLHF
few | TRBJ2-3 | 15 | TRBV28 | TRBD1 | TGTGCCAGCAGAACGACAGGGATAAGAGCAGATACGCAGTATTTT | CASRTTGIRADTQYF
few | TRBJ2-1 | 14 | TRBV7-3 | TRBD2 | TGTGCCAGCAGCCCGGCAGCGGGGATCGGTGAGCAGTTCTTC | CASSPAAGIGEQFF
. | TRBJ1-5 | 12 | TRBV12-3/TRBV12-4 | . | TGTGCCAGCAGTTCGGGCCGAGTTCACCAGCATTTT | CASSSGRVHQHF
. | TRBJ2-3 | 15 | TRBV20-1 | . | TGCAGTGCTAGTTTGGGGGGGCCGGGCACAGATACGCAGTATTTT | CSASLGGPGTDTQYF
. | TRBJ2-5 | 16 | TRBV20-1 | TRBD2 | TGCAGTGCTAGACCTACGGGGGGGCCGGGTTCTGAGACCCAGTACTTC | CSARPTGGPGSETQYF
. | TRBJ2-7 | 14 | TRBV2 | TRBD2 | TGTGCCAGCAGTGGCGCGCTAGCGGGGTTGGAGCAGTACTTC | CASSGALAGLEQYF
. | TRBJ2-3 | 16 | TRBV5-1 | . | TGCGCCAGCAGCTTAAATGGGGGTGCTAGCATAGATACGCAGTATTTT | CASSLNGGASIDTQYF
. | TRBJ2-3 | 18 | TRBV20-1 | TRBD1 | TGCAGTGCTAGAGTTTTAGGACAGGGGATGGGGAGCACAGATACGCAGTATTTT | CSARVLGQGMGSTDTQYF
many | TRBJ2-3 | 15 | TRBV20-1 | TRBD2 | TGCAGTGCCGCAGAGACTAGCGGGGTGGGAGATACGCAGTATTTT | CSAAETSGVGDTQYF
once | TRBJ2-3 | 20 | TRBV3-1 | TRBD2 | TGTGCCAGCAGCCAAGAGAGTCCAAGGACTAGCGGGGGGGGAGCAGATACGCAGTATTTT | CASSQESPRTSGGGADTQYF
. | TRBJ2-3 | 13 | TRBV28 | TRBD2 | TGTGCACTGGCGGGGGGGTCGGCAGATACGCAGTATTTT | CALAGGSADTQYF
once | TRBJ1-2 | 16 | TRBV6-1 | TRBD1 | TGTGCCAGCAGTGAACCATTTGGACAGGGGCAGGATGGCTACACCTTC | CASSEPFGQGQDGYTF
. | TRBJ2-7 | 14 | TRBV7-2 | . | TGTGCCAGCAGCTCCTCGGAGATAGCCTACGAGCAGTACTTC | CASSSSEIAYEQYF
few | TRBJ2-1 | 17 | TRBV4-2 | TRBD1 | TGTGCCAGCAGCCGGAGCAACCCCGGGACAGCGTACAATGAGCAGTTCTTC | CASSRSNPGTAYNEQFF
few | TRBJ2-3 | 16 | TRBV4-2 | . | TGTGCCAGCAGCCAAGATGGTGGCGGGGAGACAGATACGCAGTATTTT | CASSQDGGGETDTQYF
few | TRBJ2-5 | 12 | TRBV9 | . | TGTGCCAGCAGCGTAGACAAAAAGACCCAGTACTTC | CASSVDKKTQYF
few | TRBJ1-1 | 11 | TRBV2 | . | TGTGCCAGCTTTAAAGGGACTGAAGCTTTCTTT | CASFKGTEAFF
few | TRBJ2-7 | 15 | TRBV7-9 | TRBD1 | TGTGCCAGCAGCGGGGGACAGGCGAGCTCCTACGAGCAGTACTTC | CASSGGQASSYEQYF
few | TRBJ2-5 | 11 | TRBV6-2/TRBV6-3 | . | TGTGCCAGCGGCTACGGTGAGACCCAGTACTTC | CASGYGETQYF
. | TRBJ2-1 | 16 | TRBV9 | TRBD2 | TGTGCCAGCAGCGCTATAGCGGGGAGGGGTAGCAATGAGCAGTTCTTC | CASSAIAGRGSNEQFF
. | TRBJ2-3 | 15 | TRBV10-3 | TRBD1 | TGTGCCATCAGAACAGGGGACAGTCGCACAGATACGCAGTATTTT | CAIRTGDSRTDTQYF